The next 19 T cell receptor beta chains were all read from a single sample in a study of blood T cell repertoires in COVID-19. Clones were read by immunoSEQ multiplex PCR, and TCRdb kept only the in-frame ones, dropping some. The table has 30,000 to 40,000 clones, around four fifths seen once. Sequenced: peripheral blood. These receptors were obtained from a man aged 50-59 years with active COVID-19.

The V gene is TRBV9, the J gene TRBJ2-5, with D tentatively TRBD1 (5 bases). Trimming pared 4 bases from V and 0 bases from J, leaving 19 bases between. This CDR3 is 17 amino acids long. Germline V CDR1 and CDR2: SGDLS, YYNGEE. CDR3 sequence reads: CASSPPGHNQYQETQYF. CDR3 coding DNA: TGTGCCAGCAGCCCCCCCGGACACAACCAGTACCAAGAGACCCAGTACTTC.

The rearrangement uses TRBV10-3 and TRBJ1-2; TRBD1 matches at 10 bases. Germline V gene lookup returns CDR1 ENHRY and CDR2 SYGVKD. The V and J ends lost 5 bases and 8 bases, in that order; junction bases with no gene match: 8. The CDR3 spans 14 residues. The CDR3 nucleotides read TGTGCCATCAGTTATACTGGGACAGGGGAAGGCTACACCTTC. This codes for CAISYTGTGEGYTF.

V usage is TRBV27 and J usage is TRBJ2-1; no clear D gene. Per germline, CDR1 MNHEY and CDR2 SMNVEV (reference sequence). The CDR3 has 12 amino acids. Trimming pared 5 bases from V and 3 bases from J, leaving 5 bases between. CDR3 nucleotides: TGTGCCAGCAGTCTAAACTACAATGAGCAGTTCTTC. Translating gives CASSLNYNEQFF.

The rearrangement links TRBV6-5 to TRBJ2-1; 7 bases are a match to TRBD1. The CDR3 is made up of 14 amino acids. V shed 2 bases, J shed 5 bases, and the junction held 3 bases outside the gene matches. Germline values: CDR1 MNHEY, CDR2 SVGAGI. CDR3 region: CASSYRDRNNEQFF. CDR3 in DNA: TGTGCCAGCAGTTACAGGGACAGAAACAATGAGCAGTTCTTC.

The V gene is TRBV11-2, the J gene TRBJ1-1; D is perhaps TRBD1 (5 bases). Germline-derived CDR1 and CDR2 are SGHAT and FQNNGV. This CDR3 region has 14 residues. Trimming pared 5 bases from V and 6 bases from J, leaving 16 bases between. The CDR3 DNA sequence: TGTGCCAGCAGCCTAGTCCCCCAGGGCGCTGAAGCTTTCTTT. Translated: CASSLVPQGAEAFF.

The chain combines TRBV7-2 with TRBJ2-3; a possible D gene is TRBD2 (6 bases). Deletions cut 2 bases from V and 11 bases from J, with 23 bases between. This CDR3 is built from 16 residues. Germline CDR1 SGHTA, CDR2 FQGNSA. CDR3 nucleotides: TGTGCCAGCAGCTTAAGCCCACTAGCCCCCCAAGGGATGCAGTATTTT. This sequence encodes CASSLSPLAPQGMQYF.

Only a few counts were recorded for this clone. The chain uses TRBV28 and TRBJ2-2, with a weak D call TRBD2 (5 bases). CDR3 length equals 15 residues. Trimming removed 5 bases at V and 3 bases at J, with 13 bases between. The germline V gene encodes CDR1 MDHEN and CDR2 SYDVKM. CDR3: CASSIAGLHTGELFF. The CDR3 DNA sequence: TGTGCCAGCAGTATCGCGGGTCTACACACCGGGGAGCTGTTTTTT.

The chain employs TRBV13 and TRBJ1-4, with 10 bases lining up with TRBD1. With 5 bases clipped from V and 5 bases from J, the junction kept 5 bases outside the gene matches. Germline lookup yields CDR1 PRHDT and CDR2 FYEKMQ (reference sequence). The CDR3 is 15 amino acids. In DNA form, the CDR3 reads TGTGCCAGCAGCAATTCGGGACAGGGGAATGAAAAACTGTTTTTT. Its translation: CASSNSGQGNEKLFF.

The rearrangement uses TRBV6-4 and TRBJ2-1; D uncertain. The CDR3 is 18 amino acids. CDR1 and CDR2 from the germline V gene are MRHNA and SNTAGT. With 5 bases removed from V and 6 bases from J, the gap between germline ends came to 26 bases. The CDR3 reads CASSPRNSNVWKANEQFF. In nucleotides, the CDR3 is TGTGCCAGCAGTCCCCGGAATAGCAATGTTTGGAAGGCCAATGAGCAGTTCTTC.

The CDR3 DNA is TGCGCCGCGAGAATGAGCGGGGGGACAGATACGCAGTATTTT. It specifies CAARMSGGTDTQYF. V and J are TRBV5-1 and TRBJ2-3, with TRBD2 matching over 9 bases. Germline values: CDR1 SGHRS, CDR2 YFSETQ. This CDR3 has 14 residues. Trimming at V came to 10 bases and at J to 3 bases, leaving 9 bases not matched to a gene.

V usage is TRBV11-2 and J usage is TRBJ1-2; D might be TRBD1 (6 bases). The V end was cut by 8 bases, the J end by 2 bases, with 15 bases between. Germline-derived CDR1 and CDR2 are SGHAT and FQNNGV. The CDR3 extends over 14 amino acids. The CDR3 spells CASGFQGQNYGYTF. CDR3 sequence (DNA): TGTGCCAGCGGTTTTCAGGGGCAGAACTATGGCTACACCTTC.

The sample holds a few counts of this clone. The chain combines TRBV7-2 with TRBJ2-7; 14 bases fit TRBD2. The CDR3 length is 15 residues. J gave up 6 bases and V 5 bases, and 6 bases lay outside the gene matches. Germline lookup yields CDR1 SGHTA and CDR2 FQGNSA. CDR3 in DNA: TGTGCCAGCAGCCGGGGACTAGCGGGGGATGGCGAGCAGTACTTC. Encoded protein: CASSRGLAGDGEQYF.

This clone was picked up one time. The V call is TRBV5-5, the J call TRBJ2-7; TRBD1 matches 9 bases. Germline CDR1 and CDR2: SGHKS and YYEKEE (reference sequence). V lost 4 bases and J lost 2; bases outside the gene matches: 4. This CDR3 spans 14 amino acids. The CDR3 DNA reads TGTGCCAGCAGCCCGCGGGACAGGGCCTACGAGCAGTACTTC. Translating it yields CASSPRDRAYEQYF. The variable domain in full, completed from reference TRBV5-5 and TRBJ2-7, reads DAGVTQSPTHLIKTRGQQVTLRCSPISGHKSVSWYQQVLGQGPQFIFQYYEKEERGRGNFPDRFSARQFPNYSSELNVNALLLGDSALYLCASSPRDRAYEQYFGPGTRLTVT.

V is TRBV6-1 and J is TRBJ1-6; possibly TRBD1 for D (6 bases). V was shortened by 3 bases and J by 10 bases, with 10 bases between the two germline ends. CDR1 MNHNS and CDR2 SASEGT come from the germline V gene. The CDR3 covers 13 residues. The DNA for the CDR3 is TGTGCCAGCAGTGAGACAGGTGGATCACCCCTCCACTTT. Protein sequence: CASSETGGSPLHF.

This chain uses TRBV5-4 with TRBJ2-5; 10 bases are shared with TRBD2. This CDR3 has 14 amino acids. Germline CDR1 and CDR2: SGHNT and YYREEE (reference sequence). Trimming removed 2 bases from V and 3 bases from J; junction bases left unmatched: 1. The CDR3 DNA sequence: TGTGCCAGCAGCTTTAGCGGGGGGAAAGAGACCCAGTACTTC. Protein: CASSFSGGKETQYF.

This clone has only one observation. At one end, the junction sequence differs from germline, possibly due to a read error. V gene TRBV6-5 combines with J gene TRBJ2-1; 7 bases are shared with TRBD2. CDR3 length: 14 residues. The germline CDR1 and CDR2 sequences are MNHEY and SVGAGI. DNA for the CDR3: TGTGCCAGCCACAACCCAGCTAGCGGCCCCAAAGGAATCTTC. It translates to CASHNPASGPKGIF.

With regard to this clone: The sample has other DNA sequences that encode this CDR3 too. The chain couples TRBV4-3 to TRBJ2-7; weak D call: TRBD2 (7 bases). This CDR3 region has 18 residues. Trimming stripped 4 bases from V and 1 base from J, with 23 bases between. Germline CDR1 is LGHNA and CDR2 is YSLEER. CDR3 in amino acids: CASSPGGGGGGRSYEQYF. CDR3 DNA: TGCGCCAGCAGCCCCGGGGGTGGGGGCGGGGGCCGTTCCTACGAGCAGTACTTC.

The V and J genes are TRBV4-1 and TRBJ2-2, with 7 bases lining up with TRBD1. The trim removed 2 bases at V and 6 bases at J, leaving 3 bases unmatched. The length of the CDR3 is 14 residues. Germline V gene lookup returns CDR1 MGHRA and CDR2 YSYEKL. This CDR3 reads CASSQWQGAGELFF. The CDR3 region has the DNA TGCGCCAGCAGCCAATGGCAGGGGGCCGGGGAGCTGTTTTTT.

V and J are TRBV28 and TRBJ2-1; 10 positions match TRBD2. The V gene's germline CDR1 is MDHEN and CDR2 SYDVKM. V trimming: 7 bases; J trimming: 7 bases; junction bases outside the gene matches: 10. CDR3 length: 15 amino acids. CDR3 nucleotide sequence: TGTGCCAGCATACTGGATTATAGCGGGGGGAATGAGCAGTTCTTC. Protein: CASILDYSGGNEQFF.